The 13 T cell receptor beta chains below come from one sample, sequenced in a study of T cells in severe cutaneous drug reactions. Sequenced patients had Stevens-Johnson syndrome or toxic epidermal necrolysis caused by carbamazepine. Libraries were made by iRepertoire multiplex PCR with TCR subtype-specific primers for bulk and single-cell sequencing. For each CDR3 protein, TCRdb gives one entry from its re-call of the multiplex PCR reads, without DNA. This table holds around 8,000 distinct CDR3 sequences. Sequencing was carried out using cells from a skin blister. These receptors were collected from a human donor with a severe cutaneous adverse drug reaction.

By frequency, this clonotype registers medium-sized (0.01 to 0.1%). The chain carries TRBV27 and TRBJ2-1; the TCRdb D gene call, TRBD1, has no DNA to confirm it. Germline V gives CDR1 MNHEY, CDR2 SMNVEV (reference sequence). The CDR3 covers 13 residues. This chain's CDR3 is CASSYNTGFEQFF.

The chain's CDR3 is CASSQTVGGRLFF. The chain links TRBV4-3 to TRBJ1-4. Germline V gives CDR1 LGHNA, CDR2 YSLEER. The CDR3 runs to 13 residues.

The chain has TRBV27 and TRBJ1-1; the TRBD1 assignment by TCRdb is unverifiable without DNA. Looked up from germline, CDR1 is MNHEY and CDR2 is SMNVEV (reference sequence). This CDR3 is 13 amino acids long. The CDR3 spells CASSVTGTLKAFF.

This chain connects TRBV27 to TRBJ2-7; TCRdb selects TRBD2, and the lack of DNA leaves this call unchecked. The CDR3 runs 11 residues. Germline lookup yields CDR1 MNHEY and CDR2 SMNVEV (reference sequence). CDR3 residues: CASIGGGEQYF.

The chain employs TRBV7-8 and TRBJ2-2. The CDR3 is 13 residues long. Germline CDR1 reads SGHVS; CDR2 reads FQNEAQ. CDR3 sequence: CASSPTNTGELFF.

The genes are TRBV4-3 and TRBJ1-4. The CDR3 length is 18 residues. Germline values: CDR1 LGHNA, CDR2 YSLEER. This CDR3 reads CASSQDPRTDATNEKLFF.

The chain links TRBV30 to TRBJ1-2; TCRdb indicates TRBD1, and absent DNA this call remains unverified. The length of the CDR3 is 14 residues. Looked up from germline, CDR1 is GTSNPN and CDR2 is SVGIG (reference sequence). The CDR3 sequence: CAWRGAGTNYGYTF.

This chain joins TRBV27 and TRBJ2-3; without DNA, the TCRdb call of TRBD1 cannot be checked. Per the germline V gene, CDR1 is MNHEY and CDR2 is SMNVEV (reference sequence). The CDR3 runs 14 residues. CDR3 sequence: CASGPRESADTQYF.

The chain employs TRBV28 and TRBJ1-1. Germline CDR1 is MDHEN and CDR2 is SYDVKM. The CDR3 has 13 residues. The CDR3 spells CASSLQVNTEAFF.

The chain is built from TRBV12-3 or TRBV12-4 and TRBJ2-5; the D call of TRBD1 rests on TCRdb alone, since no DNA is present to check it. This CDR3 has 14 residues. CDR3 residues: CASSRQETQETQYF.

The chain couples TRBV28 to TRBJ2-7. The CDR3 covers 11 residues. Germline V gene lookup returns CDR1 MDHEN and CDR2 SYDVKM. This CDR3 is CASTGVGEQYF.

The chain is built from TRBV13 and TRBJ1-1. This CDR3 is built from 15 residues. The germline V gene encodes CDR1 PRHDT and CDR2 FYEKMQ (reference sequence). CDR3: CASSLEVGMSAEAFF.

This clonotype is called medium-sized based on its frequency. The chain recombines TRBV9 with TRBJ2-1; the TRBD2 assignment by TCRdb is unverifiable without DNA. Germline-derived CDR1 and CDR2 are SGDLS and YYNGEE. The CDR3 covers 15 residues. CDR3 amino acids: CASSDMGLEYNEQFF.